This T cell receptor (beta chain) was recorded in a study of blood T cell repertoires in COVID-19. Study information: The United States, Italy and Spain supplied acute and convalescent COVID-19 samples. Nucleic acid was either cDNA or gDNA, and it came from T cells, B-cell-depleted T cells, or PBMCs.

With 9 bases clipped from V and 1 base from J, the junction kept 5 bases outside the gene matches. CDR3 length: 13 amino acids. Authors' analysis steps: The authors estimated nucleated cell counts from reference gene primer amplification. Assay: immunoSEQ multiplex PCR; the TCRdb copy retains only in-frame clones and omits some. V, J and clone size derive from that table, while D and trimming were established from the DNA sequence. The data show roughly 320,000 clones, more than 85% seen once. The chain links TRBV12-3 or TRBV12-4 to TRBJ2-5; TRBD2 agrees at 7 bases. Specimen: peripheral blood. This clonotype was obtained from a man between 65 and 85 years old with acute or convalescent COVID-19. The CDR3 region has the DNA TGTGCCAGTGGGGGGGGGATCCAAGAGACCCAGTACTTC. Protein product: CASGGGIQETQYF.